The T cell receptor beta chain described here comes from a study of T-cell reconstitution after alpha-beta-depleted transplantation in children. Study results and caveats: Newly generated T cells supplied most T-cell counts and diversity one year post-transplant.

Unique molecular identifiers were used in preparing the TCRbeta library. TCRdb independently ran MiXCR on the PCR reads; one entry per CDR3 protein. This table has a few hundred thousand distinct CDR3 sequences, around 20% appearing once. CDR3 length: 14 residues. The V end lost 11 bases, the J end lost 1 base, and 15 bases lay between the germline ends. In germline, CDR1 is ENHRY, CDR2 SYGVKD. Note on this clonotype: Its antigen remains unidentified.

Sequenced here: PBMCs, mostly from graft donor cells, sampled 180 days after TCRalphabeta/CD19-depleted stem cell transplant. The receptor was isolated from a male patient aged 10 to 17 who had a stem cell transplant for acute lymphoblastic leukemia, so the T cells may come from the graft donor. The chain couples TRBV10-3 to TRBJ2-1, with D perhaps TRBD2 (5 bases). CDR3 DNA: TGTGCCTCCCAAAGCGGTTCTTCCTACAATGAGCAGTTCTTC. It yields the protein CASQSGSSYNEQFF.